This T cell receptor beta chain comes out of a study of cytomegalovirus exposure and HLA in healthy donors. Study context: The roughly 120 million unique TCR beta sequences, from about 179 million T cells, were found by an earlier analysis.

In the PCR, 60 Vbeta and 13 Jbeta primers were used. Method: immunoSEQ multiplex PCR; TCRdb's copy keeps in-frame clones and lacks some. The profile shows approximately 170,000 clones, 70% to 90% of them singletons. Ten or more counts support this clone. What it binds is not known. The junction and the germline gene differ at one end; a read error may be behind it. In germline, CDR1 is SSHAT, CDR2 FNYEAQ (reference sequence). The CDR3 contains 14 residues. Regarding the study as a whole: Available immune exposure information covered CMV serostatus only.

The donors comprised healthy bone marrow donors. The sequencing sample was made of PBMCs. The rearrangement links TRBV7-7 to TRBJ2-5, with D perhaps TRBD1 (6 bases). This receptor was taken from a man aged 25 to 40 in good health and CMV-seropositive. CDR3 loop: CASRRTAFQETQYF. CDR3 DNA sequence: TGTGCTAGCAGAAGGACAGCATTCCAAGAGACCCAGTACTTC.